This T cell receptor (beta chain) was identified during a study of blood T cell repertoires in COVID-19. This clone is a singleton in its sample. Compared with germline, one end of the junction differs, possibly owing to a read error. Germline CDR1 reads SSHAT; CDR2 reads FNYEAQ (reference sequence). This CDR3 region has 13 residues. As processed by the authors: Amplification of reference gene primers provided the estimated nucleated cell counts. The method was immunoSEQ multiplex PCR; TCRdb's version includes in-frame clones alone and lacks a portion of them. V, J and clone size are taken as reported in that table, and D and trimming were inferred from the DNA itself. The sample consists of about 210,000 clones, around 83% of them appearing once.

The rearrangement uses TRBV7-7 and TRBJ2-1; D not certain. The sequence derives from a woman between 45 and 65 years old with acute or convalescent COVID-19. The sequencing sample was made of peripheral blood. The CDR3 region is CASSLSEGNEQFF. DNA of the CDR3: TGTGCTAGCAGCTTAAGCGAAGGAAATGAGCAGTTCTTC.